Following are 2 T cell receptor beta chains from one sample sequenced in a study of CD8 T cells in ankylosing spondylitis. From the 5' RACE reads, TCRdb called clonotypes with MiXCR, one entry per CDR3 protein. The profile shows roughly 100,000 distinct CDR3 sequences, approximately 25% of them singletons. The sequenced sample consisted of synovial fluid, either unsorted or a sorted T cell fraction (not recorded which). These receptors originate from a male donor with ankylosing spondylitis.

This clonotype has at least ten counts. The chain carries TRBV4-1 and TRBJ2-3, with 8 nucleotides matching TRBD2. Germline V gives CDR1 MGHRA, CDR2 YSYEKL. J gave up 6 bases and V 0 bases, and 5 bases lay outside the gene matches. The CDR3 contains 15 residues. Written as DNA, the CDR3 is TGCGCCAGCAGCCAAGATCGGGAGGGCGATGATACGCAGTATTTT. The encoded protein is CASSQDREGDDTQYF.

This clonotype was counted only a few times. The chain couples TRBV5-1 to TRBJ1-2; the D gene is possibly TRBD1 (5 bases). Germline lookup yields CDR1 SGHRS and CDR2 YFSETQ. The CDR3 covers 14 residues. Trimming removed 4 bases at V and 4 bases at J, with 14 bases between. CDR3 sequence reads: CASSLGDGVYGYTF. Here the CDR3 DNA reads TGCGCCAGCAGCCTGGGGGACGGCGTCTATGGCTACACCTTC.